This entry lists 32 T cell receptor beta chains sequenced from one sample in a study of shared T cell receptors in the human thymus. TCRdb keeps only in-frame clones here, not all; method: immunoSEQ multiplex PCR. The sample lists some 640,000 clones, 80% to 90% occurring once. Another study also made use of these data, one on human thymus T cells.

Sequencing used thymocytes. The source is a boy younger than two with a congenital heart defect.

This chain's CDR3 is CAWSAPGTSVGEQFF. CDR3 nucleotide sequence: TGTGCCTGGAGCGCACCCGGGACTAGTGTGGGTGAGCAGTTCTTC. The chain uses TRBV30 and TRBJ2-1, with 8 bases fitting TRBD2. The CDR3 is 15 residues long. CDR1 and CDR2 from the germline V gene are GTSNPN and SVGIG (reference sequence). The junction had 13 bases not matched to a gene; V was cut back by 3 bases and J by 9 bases. Drawing the rest from reference TRBV30 and TRBJ2-1, the complete variable domain is SQTIHQWPATLVQPVGSPLSLECTVEGTSNPNLYWYRQAAGRGLQLLFYSVGIGQISSEVPQNLSASRPQDRQFILSSKKLLLSDSGFYLCAWSAPGTSVGEQFFGPGTRLTVL.

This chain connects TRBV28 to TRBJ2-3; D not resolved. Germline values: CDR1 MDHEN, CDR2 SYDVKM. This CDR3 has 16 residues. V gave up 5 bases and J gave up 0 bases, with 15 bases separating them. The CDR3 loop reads CASSLRPTHSTDTQYF. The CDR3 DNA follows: TGTGCCAGCAGTCTCAGACCGACACATAGCACAGATACGCAGTATTTT. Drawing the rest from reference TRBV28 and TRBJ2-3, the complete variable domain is DVKVTQSSRYLVKRTGEKVFLECVQDMDHENMFWYRQDPGLGLRLIYFSYDVKMKEKGDIPEGYSVSREKKERFSLILESASTNQTSMYLCASSLRPTHSTDTQYFGPGTRLTVL.

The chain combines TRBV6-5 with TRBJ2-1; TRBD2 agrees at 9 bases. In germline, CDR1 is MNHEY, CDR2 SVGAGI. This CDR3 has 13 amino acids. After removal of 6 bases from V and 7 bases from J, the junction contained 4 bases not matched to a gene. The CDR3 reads CASRTSGTNEQFF. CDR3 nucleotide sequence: TGTGCCAGCAGGACTAGCGGAACGAATGAGCAGTTCTTC.

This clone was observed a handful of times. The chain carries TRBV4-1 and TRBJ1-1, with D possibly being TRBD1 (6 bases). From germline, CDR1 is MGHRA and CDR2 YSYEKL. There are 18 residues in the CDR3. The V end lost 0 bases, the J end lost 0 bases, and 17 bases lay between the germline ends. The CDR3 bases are TGCGCCAGCAGCCAAGAGGGGGGGCCAGGAGCAATGAACACTGAAGCTTTCTTT. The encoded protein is CASSQEGGPGAMNTEAFF.

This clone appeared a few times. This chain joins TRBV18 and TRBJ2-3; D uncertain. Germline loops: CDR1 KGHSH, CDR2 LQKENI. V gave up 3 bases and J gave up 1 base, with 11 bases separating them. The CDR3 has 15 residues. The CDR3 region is CASSPPSTGTDTQYF. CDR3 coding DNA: TGTGCCAGCTCACCCCCCTCCACTGGCACAGATACGCAGTATTTT.

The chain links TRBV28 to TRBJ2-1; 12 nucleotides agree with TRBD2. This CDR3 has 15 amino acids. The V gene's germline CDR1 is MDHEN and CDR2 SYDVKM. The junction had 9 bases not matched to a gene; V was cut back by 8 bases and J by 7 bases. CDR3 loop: CASGGLAGGPNEQFF. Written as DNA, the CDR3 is TGTGCCAGCGGGGGGCTAGCGGGAGGGCCAAATGAGCAGTTCTTC.

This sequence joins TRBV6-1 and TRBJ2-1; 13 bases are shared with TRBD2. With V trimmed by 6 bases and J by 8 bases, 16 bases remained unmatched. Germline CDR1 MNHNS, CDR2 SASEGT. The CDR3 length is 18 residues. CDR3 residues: CASRELLAGGLITDEQFF. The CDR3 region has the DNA TGTGCCAGCAGGGAATTACTAGCGGGGGGGCTCATCACGGATGAGCAGTTCTTC.

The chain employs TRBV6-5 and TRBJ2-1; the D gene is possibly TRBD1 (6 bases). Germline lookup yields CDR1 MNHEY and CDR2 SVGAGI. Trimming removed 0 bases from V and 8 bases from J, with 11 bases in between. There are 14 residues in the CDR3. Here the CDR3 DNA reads TGTGCCAGCAGTTACTCGAACAGGGATCATGAGCAGTTCTTC. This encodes CASSYSNRDHEQFF.

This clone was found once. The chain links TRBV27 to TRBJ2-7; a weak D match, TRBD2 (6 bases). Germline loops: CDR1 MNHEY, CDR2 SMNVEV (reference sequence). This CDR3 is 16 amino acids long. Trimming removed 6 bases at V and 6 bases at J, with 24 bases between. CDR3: CASRDGQGLLGGEQYF. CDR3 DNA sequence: TGTGCCAGCAGGGATGGACAAGGCCTGCTCGGGGGCGAGCAGTACTTC.

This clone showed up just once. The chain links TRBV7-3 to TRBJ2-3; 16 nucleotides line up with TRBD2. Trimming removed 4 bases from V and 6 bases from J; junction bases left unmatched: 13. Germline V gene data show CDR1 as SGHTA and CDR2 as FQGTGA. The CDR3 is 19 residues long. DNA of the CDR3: TGTGCCAGCAGCTCCACCAAGGAGGGGACTAGCGGGGGGGCGGATACGCAGTATTTT. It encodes CASSSTKEGTSGGADTQYF.

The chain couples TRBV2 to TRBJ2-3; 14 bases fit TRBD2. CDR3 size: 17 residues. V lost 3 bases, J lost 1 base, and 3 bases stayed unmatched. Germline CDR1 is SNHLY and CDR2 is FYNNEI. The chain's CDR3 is CASSDLTSGRGTDTQYF. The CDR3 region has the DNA TGTGCCAGCAGTGACCTGACTAGCGGGAGGGGCACAGATACGCAGTATTTT.

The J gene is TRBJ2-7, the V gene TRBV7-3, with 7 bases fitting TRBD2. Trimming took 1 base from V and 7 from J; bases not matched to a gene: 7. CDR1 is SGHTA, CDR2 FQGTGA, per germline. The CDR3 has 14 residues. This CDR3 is CASSLSRQGGEQYF. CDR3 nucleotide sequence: TGTGCCAGCAGCTTAAGTCGGCAGGGAGGGGAGCAGTACTTC.

The DNA of the CDR3 is TGTGCCAGCAGCTTGCGCACTAGCGGGAGTCAATTCTCCTACGAGCAGTACTTC. This gives the protein CASSLRTSGSQFSYEQYF. The genes are TRBV7-9 and TRBJ2-7; 11 bases fit TRBD2. The ends lost 3 bases at V and 0 bases at J; junction bases unmatched: 10. The germline V gene has CDR1 SEHNR and CDR2 FQNEAQ (reference sequence). CDR3 size: 18 residues. The variable domain in full, with the rest retrieved from reference TRBV7-9 and TRBJ2-7, is DTGVSQNPRHKITKRGQNVTFRCDPISEHNRLYWYRQTLGQGPEFLTYFQNEAQLEKSRLLSDRFSAERPKGSFSTLEIQRTEQGDSAMYLCASSLRTSGSQFSYEQYFGPGTRLTVT.

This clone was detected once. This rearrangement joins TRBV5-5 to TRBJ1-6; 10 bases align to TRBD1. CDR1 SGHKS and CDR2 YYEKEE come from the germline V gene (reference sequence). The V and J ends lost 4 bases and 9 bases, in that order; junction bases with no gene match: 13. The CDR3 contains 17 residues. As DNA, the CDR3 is TGTGCCAGCAGCCATAGACAGGGGGCCGTTTCGGGTTCACCCCTCCACTTT. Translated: CASSHRQGAVSGSPLHF.

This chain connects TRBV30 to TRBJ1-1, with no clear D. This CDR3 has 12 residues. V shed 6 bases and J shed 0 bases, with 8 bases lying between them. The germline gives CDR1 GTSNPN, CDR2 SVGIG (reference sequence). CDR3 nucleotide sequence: TGTGCCTGTTTTGTTATGAACACTGAAGCTTTCTTT. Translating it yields CACFVMNTEAFF.

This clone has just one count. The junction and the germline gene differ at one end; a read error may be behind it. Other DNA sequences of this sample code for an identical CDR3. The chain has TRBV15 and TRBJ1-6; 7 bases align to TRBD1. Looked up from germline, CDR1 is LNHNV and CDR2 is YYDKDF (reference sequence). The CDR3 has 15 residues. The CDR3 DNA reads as TGTGCCACCAGCAGACTTGGGACAGATAATTCCCCCCTCCACTTT. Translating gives CATSRLGTDNSPLHF.

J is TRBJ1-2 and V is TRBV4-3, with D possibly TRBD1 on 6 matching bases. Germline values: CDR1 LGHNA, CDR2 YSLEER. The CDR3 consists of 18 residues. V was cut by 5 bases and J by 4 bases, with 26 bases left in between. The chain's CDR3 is CASSDRPNQTGNGYGYTF. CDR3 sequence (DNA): TGCGCCAGCAGCGACCGGCCTAACCAGACAGGAAACGGCTATGGCTACACCTTC.

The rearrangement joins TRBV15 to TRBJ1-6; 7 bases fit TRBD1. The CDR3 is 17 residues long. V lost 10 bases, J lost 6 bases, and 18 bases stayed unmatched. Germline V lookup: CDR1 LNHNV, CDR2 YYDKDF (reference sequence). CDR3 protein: CASRTGQDLSINSPLHF. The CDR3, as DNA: TGTGCCAGCAGGACTGGACAGGACCTCTCAATTAATTCACCCCTCCACTTT.

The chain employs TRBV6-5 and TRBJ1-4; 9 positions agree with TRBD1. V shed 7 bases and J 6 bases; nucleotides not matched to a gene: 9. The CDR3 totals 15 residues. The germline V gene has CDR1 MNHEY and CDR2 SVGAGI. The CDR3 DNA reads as TGTGCCAGCACCAATACGACAGGGGGTTATGAAAAACTGTTTTTT. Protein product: CASTNTTGGYEKLFF.

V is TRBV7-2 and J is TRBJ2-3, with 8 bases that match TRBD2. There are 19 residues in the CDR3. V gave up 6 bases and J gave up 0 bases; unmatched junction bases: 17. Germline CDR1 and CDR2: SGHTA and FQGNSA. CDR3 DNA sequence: TGTGCCAGCAGTCGAAGTATCAGCGGGGGAACCACTAGCACAGATACGCAGTATTTT. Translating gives CASSRSISGGTTSTDTQYF.

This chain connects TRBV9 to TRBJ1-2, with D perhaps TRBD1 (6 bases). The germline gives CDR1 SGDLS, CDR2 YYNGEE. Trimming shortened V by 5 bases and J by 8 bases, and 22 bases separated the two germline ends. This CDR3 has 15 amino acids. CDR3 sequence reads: CASRDDRFLNVGYTF. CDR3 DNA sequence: TGTGCCAGCAGGGACGACAGGTTTTTGAACGTCGGCTACACCTTC.

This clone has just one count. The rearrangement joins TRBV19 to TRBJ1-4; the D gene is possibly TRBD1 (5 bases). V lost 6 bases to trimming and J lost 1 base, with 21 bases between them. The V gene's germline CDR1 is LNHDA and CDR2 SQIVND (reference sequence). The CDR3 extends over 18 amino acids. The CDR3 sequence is CASSSGIDSQLTNEKLFF. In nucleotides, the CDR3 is TGTGCCAGTAGCTCAGGGATCGATTCCCAATTAACTAATGAAAAACTGTTTTTT.

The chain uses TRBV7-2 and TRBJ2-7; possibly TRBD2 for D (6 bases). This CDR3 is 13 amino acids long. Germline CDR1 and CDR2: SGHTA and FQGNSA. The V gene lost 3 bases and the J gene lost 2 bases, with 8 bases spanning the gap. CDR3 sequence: CASSFGGTYEQYF. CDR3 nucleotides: TGTGCCAGCAGCTTCGGCGGGACCTACGAGCAGTACTTC.

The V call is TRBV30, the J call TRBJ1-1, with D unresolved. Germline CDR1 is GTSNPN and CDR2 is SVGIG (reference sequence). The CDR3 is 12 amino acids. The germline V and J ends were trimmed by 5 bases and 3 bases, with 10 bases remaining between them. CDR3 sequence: CAWSGEYTEAFF. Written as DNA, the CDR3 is TGTGCCTGGTCCGGGGAATACACTGAAGCTTTCTTT.

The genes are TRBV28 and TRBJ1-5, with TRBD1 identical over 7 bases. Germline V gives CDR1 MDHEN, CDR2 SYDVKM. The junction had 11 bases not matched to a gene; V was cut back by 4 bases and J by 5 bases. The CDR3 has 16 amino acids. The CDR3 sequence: CASSSDDRDPYQPQHF. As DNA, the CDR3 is TGTGCCAGCAGTTCAGACGACAGGGACCCTTATCAGCCCCAGCATTTT.

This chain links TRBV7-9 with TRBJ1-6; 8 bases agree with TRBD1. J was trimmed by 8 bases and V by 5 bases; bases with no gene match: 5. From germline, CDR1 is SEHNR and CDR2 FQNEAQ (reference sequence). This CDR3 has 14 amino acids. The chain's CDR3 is CASSKDREHSPLHF. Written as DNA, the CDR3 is TGTGCCAGCAGCAAGGACAGGGAGCATTCACCCCTCCACTTT.

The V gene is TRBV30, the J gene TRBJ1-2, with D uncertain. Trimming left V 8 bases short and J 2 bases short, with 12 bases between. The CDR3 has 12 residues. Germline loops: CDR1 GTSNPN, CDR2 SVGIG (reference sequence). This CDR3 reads CAGLGVNYGYTF. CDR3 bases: TGTGCCGGACTGGGAGTAAACTATGGCTACACCTTC.

The chain's CDR3 is CSVEGTVDNEQFF. DNA of the CDR3: TGCAGCGTTGAGGGGACAGTCGACAATGAGCAGTTCTTC. This chain connects TRBV29-1 to TRBJ2-1; TRBD1 matches at 7 bases. The CDR3 runs to 13 residues. The V gene end was trimmed by 3 bases and the J gene end by 5 bases; junction bases not matched to a gene: 4. CDR1 SQVTM and CDR2 ANQGSEA come from the germline V gene.

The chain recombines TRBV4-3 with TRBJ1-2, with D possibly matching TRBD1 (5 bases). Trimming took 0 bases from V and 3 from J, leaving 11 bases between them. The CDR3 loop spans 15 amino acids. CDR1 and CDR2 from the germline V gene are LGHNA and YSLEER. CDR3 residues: CASSQDGSGDYGYTF. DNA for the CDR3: TGCGCCAGCAGCCAAGATGGGTCGGGGGACTATGGCTACACCTTC.

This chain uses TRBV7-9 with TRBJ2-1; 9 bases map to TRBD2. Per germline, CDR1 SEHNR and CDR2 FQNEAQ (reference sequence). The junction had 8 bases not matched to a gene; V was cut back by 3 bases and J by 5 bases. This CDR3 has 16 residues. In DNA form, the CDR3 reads TGTGCCAGCAGCTTTTTTCTAGCGGGAAAGAACAATGAGCAGTTCTTC. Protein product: CASSFFLAGKNNEQFF.

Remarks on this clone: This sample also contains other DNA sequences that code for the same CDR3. The CDR3 is CASSQGTASSYEQYF. The CDR3 nucleotides read TGTGCCAGCAGCCAAGGGACAGCGAGCTCCTACGAGCAGTACTTC. The genes are TRBV14 and TRBJ2-7; D might be TRBD1 (6 bases). Deletions cut 1 base from V and 0 bases from J, with 10 bases between. Germline V gene lookup returns CDR1 SGHDN and CDR2 FVKESK. The CDR3 length is 15 residues. Combining the CDR3 with reference TRBV14 and TRBJ2-7 gives the whole variable domain EAGVTQFPSHSVIEKGQTVTLRCDPISGHDNLYWYRRVMGKEIKFLLHFVKESKQDESGMPNNRFLAERTGGTYSTLKVQPAELEDSGVYFCASSQGTASSYEQYFGPGTRLTVT.

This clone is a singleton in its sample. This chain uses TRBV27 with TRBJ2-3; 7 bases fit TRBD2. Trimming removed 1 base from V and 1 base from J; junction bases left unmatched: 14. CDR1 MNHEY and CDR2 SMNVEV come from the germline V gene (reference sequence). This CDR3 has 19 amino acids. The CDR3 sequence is CASSLFGAGSSRGTDTQYF. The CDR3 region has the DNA TGTGCCAGCAGTTTATTCGGAGCGGGAAGTTCCCGTGGCACAGATACGCAGTATTTT.